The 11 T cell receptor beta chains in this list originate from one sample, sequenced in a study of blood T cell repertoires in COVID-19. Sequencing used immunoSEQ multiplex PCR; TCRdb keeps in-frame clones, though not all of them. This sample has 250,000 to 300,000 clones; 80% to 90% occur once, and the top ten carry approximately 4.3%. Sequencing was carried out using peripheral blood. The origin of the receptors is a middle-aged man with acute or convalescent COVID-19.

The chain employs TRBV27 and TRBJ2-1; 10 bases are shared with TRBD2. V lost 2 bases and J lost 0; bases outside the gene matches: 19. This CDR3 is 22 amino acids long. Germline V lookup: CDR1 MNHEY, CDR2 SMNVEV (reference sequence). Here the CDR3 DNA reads TGTGCCAGCAGTTTAGGGTCTAGCGGGGGACAAAGCCATTTTAGCTCCTACAATGAGCAGTTCTTC. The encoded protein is CASSLGSSGGQSHFSSYNEQFF.

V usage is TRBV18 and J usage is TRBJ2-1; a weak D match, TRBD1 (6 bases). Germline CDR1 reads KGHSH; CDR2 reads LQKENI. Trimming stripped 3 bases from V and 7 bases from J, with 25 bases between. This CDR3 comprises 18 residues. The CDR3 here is CASSPGAARGPEGNEQFF. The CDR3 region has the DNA TGTGCCAGCTCACCGGGGGCCGCTAGGGGACCCGAGGGAAATGAGCAGTTCTTC.

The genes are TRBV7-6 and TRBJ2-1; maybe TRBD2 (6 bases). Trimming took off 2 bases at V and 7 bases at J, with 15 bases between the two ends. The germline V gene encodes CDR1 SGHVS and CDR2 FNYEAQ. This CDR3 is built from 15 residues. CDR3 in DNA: TGTGCCAGCAGCTTAAGTGGGGGGTTCGAGAATGAGCAGTTCTTC. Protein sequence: CASSLSGGFENEQFF.

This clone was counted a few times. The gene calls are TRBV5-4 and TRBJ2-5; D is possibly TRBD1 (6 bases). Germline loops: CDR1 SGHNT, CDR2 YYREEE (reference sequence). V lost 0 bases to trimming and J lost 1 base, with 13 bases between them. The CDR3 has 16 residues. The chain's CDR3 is CASSLAGRGPQETQYF. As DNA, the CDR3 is TGTGCCAGCAGCTTGGCCGGCAGGGGACCCCAAGAGACCCAGTACTTC.

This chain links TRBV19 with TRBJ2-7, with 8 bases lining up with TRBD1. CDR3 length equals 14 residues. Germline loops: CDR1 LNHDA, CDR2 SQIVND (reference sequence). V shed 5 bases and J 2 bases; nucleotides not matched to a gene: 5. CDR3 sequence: CASSRDRSAYEQYF. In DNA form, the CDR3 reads TGTGCCAGTAGTCGGGACAGGTCCGCCTACGAGCAGTACTTC.

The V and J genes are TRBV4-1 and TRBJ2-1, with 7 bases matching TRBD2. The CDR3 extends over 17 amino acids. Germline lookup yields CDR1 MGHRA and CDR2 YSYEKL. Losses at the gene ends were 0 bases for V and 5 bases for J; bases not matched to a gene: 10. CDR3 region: CASSQEAAGRPNNEQFF. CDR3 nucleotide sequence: TGCGCCAGCAGCCAAGAGGCAGCGGGGAGACCTAACAATGAGCAGTTCTTC.

The CDR3 sequence is CASSLRIGLADNEQFF. In nucleotides, the CDR3 is TGTGCCAGCAGCCTACGAATTGGACTAGCCGACAATGAGCAGTTCTTC. The chain links TRBV4-2 to TRBJ2-1; TRBD2 matches 8 bases. Per the germline V gene, CDR1 is LGHNA and CDR2 is YNFKEQ. This CDR3 comprises 16 residues. J was trimmed by 5 bases and V by 4 bases; bases with no gene match: 10.

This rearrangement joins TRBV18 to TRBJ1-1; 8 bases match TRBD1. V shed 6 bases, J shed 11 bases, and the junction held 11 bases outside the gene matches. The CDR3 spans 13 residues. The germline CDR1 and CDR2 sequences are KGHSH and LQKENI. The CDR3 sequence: CASSWDRINGAFF. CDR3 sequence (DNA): TGTGCCAGCTCTTGGGACAGGATTAATGGGGCTTTCTTT.

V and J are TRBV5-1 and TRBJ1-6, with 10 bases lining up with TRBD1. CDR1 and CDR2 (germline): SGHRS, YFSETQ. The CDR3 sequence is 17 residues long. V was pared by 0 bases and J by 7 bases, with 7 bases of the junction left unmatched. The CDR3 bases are TGCGCCAGCAGCTTGGGGCCCGGGACAGGGGTCAATTCACCCCTCCACTTT. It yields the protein CASSLGPGTGVNSPLHF.

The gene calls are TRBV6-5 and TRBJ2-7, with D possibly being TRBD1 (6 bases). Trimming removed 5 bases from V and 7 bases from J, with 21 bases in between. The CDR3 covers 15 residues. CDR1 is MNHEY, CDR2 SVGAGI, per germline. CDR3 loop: CASSPKGVHLGEQYF. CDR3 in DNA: TGTGCCAGCAGTCCGAAGGGGGTCCACCTAGGGGAGCAGTACTTC.

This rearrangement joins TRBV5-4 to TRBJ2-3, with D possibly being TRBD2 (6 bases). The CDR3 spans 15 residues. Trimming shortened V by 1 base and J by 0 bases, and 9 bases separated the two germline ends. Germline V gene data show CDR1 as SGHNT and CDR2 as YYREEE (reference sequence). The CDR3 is CASSLIAGSTDTQYF. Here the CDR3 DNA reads TGTGCCAGCAGCTTGATCGCGGGGAGCACAGATACGCAGTATTTT.